This T cell receptor beta chain was documented in a study of blood T cell repertoires in COVID-19. Whole-study context: Acute and convalescent COVID-19 specimens originated in the United States, Italy and Spain. The cDNA or gDNA used as material had been derived from T cells, B-cell-depleted T cells, or PBMCs.

In the study's own analysis: Reference gene primers were amplified, and this amplification served to estimate nucleated cell counts. Libraries were prepared by immunoSEQ multiplex PCR; TCRdb keeps only in-frame clonotypes and omits some of them. The DNA was the basis for D and trimming; V, J and clone size are from that table. The data hold fewer than 250,000 clones, with approximately 87% observed a single time. Source material: peripheral blood. The receptor was derived from a woman in her 70s with acute or convalescent COVID-19.

The CDR3, as DNA: TGTGCCAGTAACGGAAGACAGGGTAGCAATCAGCCCCAGCATTTT. It translates to CASNGRQGSNQPQHF. This chain connects TRBV19 to TRBJ1-5; TRBD1 matches 7 bases. Germline CDR1 is LNHDA and CDR2 is SQIVND (reference sequence). Trimming cost V 7 bases and J 0 bases; bases outside gene matches: 6. CDR3 length: 15 amino acids.